Detailed here is one T cell receptor (beta chain). The sample holds one count of this clone. It lacks a known antigen. Base qualities are missing; no much larger clone stands one base away. TCRbeta CDR3 regions were amplified from genomic DNA using the immunoSEQ Assay, a bias-controlled multiplex PCR. As for how the authors treated the data: The number of nucleated cells in each sample was estimated from the amplification of reference gene primers within the assay. To quantify the absolute abundance of each unique TCRbeta CDR3 rearrangement, sequence reads were collapsed and filtered. Productive Simpson clonality was computed per sample as the square root of Simpson's diversity index over productive rearrangements. In its TCRdb copy, this immuneACCESS table keeps in-frame sequences only and misses some clones. Where compared with another copy, unresolved V genes explain less than half of these, and the others have no known cause. That table is the source of V, J and clone size, and D and trimming were worked out from the DNA. The sample data list about 15,000 clones, and 70% to 90% of these were observed just once. The ten biggest clones cover 35% of the sample.

The sample is drawn from a study of blood T cell repertoires in COVID-19 (dated by TCRdb to 2019 to 2021). For context, the study as a whole: Collaborator samples came from the United States, Italy and Spain and covered acute and convalescent phases of COVID-19. Deeply sampled blood TCRbeta repertoires from subjects exposed to, actively infected with, or recovered from COVID-19 were included in the dataset. The samples were drawn from the first 160 participants of the ongoing ImmuneRACE study and from roughly 1,300 subjects provided by 6 global collaborators. Where available, HLA class I and class II types were taken from metadata supplied by the sample provider and were not determined by assay-based typing. A freely available public database, intended as a resource for researchers studying the immune response to SARS-CoV-2, is where the repertoires were released. Nearly every sample came with metadata listing a de-identified subject ID, COVID-19 status, age in years and sex. The material from the prospective study consisted of cDNA or gDNA derived from T cells, B-cell-depleted T cells, or PBMCs.

The collaborating institutions used their own protocols to collect whole blood in K2EDTA tubes. For TCRbeta analysis, collaborators shipped samples in one of three forms: frozen whole blood, isolated PBMCs, or DNA extracted from either of those sample types. The CDR3 has 13 amino acids, counting the end cysteine and phenylalanine. Only CDR3 DNA remains: 39 bases, in frame from the first base. From a lookup of the germline V gene (reference sequence), CDR1 and CDR2 are GTSNPN and SVGIG. V loses 3 bases of germline sequence and J loses 3 bases, and the interval between the two ends is 11 bases. General study outcomes and caveats: The quantity of clinical and demographic metadata differed by source and by participant and was supplied without curation.

The sequence derives from a man aged 65-85 years in a cohort sampled during active COVID-19. The sequencing input was peripheral blood. This chain is built from TRBV30 and TRBJ1-1; the D gene lacks a confident call. The DNA reads as follows: TGTGCCTGGAGAAGAAGGCGGGACACTGAAGCTTTCTTT. It encodes CAWRRRRDTEAFF.